The 9 T cell receptor beta chains below all came from one sample that was sequenced in a study of T cell changes during pregnancy in multiple sclerosis. The method was immunoSEQ multiplex PCR; TCRdb's version includes in-frame clones alone and lacks a portion of them. The sample shows fewer than 80,000 clones, over 85% of them seen only once. Material: CD4+ T cells from peripheral blood mononuclear cells, obtained after pregnancy. Source of these receptors: a female donor with multiple sclerosis, enrolled in a pregnancy study.

The V call is TRBV10-3, the J call TRBJ1-2; 11 bases map to TRBD1. The CDR3 consists of 16 residues. V trimming: 0 bases; J trimming: 4 bases; junction bases outside the gene matches: 4. CDR1 is ENHRY, CDR2 SYGVKD, per germline. The CDR3 protein is CAISESSGTGGYGYTF. CDR3 DNA sequence: TGTGCCATCAGTGAGTCATCCGGGACAGGGGGCTATGGCTACACCTTC.

The chain has TRBV5-4 and TRBJ2-5; TRBD1 matches at 10 bases. Germline CDR1 is SGHNT and CDR2 is YYREEE (reference sequence). This CDR3 comprises 14 residues. The J segment lost 3 bases and the V segment lost 4 bases, leaving 3 bases of the junction unmatched. Here the CDR3 DNA reads TGTGCCAGCAGCACAGGGACAGGGGAAGAGACCCAGTACTTC. Amino acids: CASSTGTGEETQYF. Full variable domain (rest looked up from reference TRBV5-4 and TRBJ2-5): ETGVTQSPTHLIKTRGQQVTLRCSSQSGHNTVSWYQQALGQGPQFIFQYYREEENGRGNFPPRFSGLQFPNYSSELNVNALELDDSALYLCASSTGTGEETQYFGPGTRLLVL.

The V gene is TRBV25-1, the J gene TRBJ2-7; TRBD2 matches 8 bases. This CDR3 has 14 amino acids. CDR1 is MGHDK and CDR2 is SYGVNS in the germline V gene. With V trimmed by 6 bases and J by 6 bases, 10 bases remained unmatched. The CDR3 sequence: CASRSSWTSTEQYF. CDR3 DNA: TGTGCCAGCAGATCATCCTGGACTAGCACCGAGCAGTACTTC.

The rearrangement joins TRBV7-2 to TRBJ1-5; the D is unclear. Between the trimmed V and J ends, which lost 1 base and 4 bases, there was a span of 17 bases. CDR1 is SGHTA, CDR2 FQGNSA, per germline. This CDR3 spans 17 amino acids. CDR3 nucleotides: TGTGCCAGCAGCTTAGAAGGGTCTTCGGGAGTAAATCAGCCCCAGCATTTT. Amino acids: CASSLEGSSGVNQPQHF.

This clone was seen a handful of times. The rearrangement uses TRBV5-1 and TRBJ1-2, with TRBD1 as a possible D gene (6 bases). The CDR3 sequence is 13 residues long. Looked up from germline, CDR1 is SGHRS and CDR2 is YFSETQ. The V end lost 4 bases, the J end lost 2 bases, and 9 bases lay between the germline ends. CDR3 loop: CASSPGQNYGYTF. CDR3 nucleotide sequence: TGCGCCAGCAGCCCCGGACAGAACTATGGCTACACCTTC. Drawing the rest from reference TRBV5-1 and TRBJ1-2, the complete variable domain is KAGVTQTPRYLIKTRGQQVTLSCSPISGHRSVSWYQQTPGQGLQFLFEYFSETQRNKGNFPGRFSGRQFSNSRSEMNVSTLELGDSALYLCASSPGQNYGYTFGSGTRLTVV.

The chain carries TRBV7-6 and TRBJ2-7; the match to TRBD1 covers 9 bases. V shed 4 bases and J 6 bases; nucleotides not matched to a gene: 16. Germline V gene lookup returns CDR1 SGHVS and CDR2 FNYEAQ. The CDR3 spans 17 residues. DNA for the CDR3: TGTGCCAGCAGCTCCCTCTTGCCCGGGACAGGGACGTCCGAGCAGTACTTC. The encoded protein is CASSSLLPGTGTSEQYF.

The chain combines TRBV5-6 with TRBJ2-5; D gene ambiguous. Germline CDR1 and CDR2: SGHDT and YYEEEE. V lost 6 bases to trimming and J lost 5 bases, with 14 bases between them. The CDR3 length is 13 residues. CDR3 DNA sequence: TGTGCCAGCACCGAGCAGGATGGGGAGACCCAGTACTTC. Translated: CASTEQDGETQYF.

This clone was seen once. The J gene is TRBJ1-2, the V gene TRBV7-2, with unresolved D. Germline lookup yields CDR1 SGHTA and CDR2 FQGNSA. CDR3 length: 13 residues. V lost 1 base and J lost 4, with 7 bases in between. The CDR3 spells CASSLDSIYGYTF. The CDR3 DNA is TGTGCCAGCAGCTTAGACAGTATCTATGGCTACACCTTC.

This chain links TRBV5-1 with TRBJ2-1, with D perhaps TRBD1 (6 bases). This CDR3 comprises 15 residues. Germline CDR1 and CDR2: SGHRS and YFSETQ. Trimming pared 3 bases from V and 5 bases from J, leaving 15 bases between. CDR3 sequence reads: CASSSTRGLNNEQFF. The CDR3, as DNA: TGCGCCAGCAGCTCCACCAGGGGATTGAACAATGAGCAGTTCTTC.